This TCR beta chain derives from a study of control samples from healthy donors and cancer patients. Between the trimmed V and J ends, which lost 5 bases and 3 bases, there was a span of 14 bases. The CDR3 length is 15 residues. Germline V gene data show CDR1 as SGHTA and CDR2 as FQGTGA. Here immunoSEQ multiplex PCR was the method, and the copy in TCRdb shows in-frame clones only, minus some. The repertoire holds about 110,000 clones, with roughly 90% as singletons. Sequences were obtained from PBMCs. The rearrangement joins TRBV7-3 to TRBJ2-1; the D gene is possibly TRBD2 (5 bases). This TCR was recovered from a woman aged 55-70 years with lung cancer. CDR3 in DNA: TGTGCCAGCAGCCCGGGTAGGGCGGGCTACAATGAGCAGTTCTTC. The encoded protein is CASSPGRAGYNEQFF.